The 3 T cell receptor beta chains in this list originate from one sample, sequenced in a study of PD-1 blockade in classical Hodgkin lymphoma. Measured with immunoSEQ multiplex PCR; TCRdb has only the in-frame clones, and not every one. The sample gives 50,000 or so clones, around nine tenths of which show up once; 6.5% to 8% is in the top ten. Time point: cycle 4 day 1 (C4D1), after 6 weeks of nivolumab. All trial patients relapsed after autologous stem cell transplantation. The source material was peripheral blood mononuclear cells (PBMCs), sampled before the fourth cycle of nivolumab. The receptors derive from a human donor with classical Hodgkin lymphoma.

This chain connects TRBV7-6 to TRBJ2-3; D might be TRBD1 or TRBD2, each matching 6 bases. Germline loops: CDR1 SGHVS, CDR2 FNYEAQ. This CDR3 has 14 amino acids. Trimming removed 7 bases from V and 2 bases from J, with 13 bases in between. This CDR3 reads CASMGGWDTDTQYF. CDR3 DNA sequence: TGTGCCAGCATGGGGGGCTGGGACACAGATACGCAGTATTTT.

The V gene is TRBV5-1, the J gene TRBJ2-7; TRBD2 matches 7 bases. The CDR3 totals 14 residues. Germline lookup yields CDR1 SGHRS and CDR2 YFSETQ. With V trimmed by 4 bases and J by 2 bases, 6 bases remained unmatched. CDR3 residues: CASSPRTRTYEQYF. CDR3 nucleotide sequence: TGCGCCAGCAGCCCCCGGACTAGAACCTACGAGCAGTACTTC. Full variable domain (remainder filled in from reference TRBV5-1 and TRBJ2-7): KAGVTQTPRYLIKTRGQQVTLSCSPISGHRSVSWYQQTPGQGLQFLFEYFSETQRNKGNFPGRFSGRQFSNSRSEMNVSTLELGDSALYLCASSPRTRTYEQYFGPGTRLTVT.

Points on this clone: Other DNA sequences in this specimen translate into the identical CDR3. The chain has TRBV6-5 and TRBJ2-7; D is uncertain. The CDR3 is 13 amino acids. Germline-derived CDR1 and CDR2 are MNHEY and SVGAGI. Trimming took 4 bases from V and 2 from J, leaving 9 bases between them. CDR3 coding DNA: TGTGCCAGCAGTTTAGGTCCCCCCTACGAGCAGTACTTC. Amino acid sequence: CASSLGPPYEQYF.